This TCR beta chain was recorded in a study of PD-1 blockade in classical Hodgkin lymphoma. Germline CDR1 and CDR2: SEHNR and FQNEAQ (reference sequence). The CDR3 loop spans 12 amino acids. Trimming took off 1 base at V and 3 bases at J, with 3 bases between the two ends. Every single patient, without exception, relapsed after autologous stem cell transplantation, and brentuximab vedotin exposure varied. Some clones are missing from TCRdb's copy, which holds only in-frame ones; the method was immunoSEQ multiplex PCR. The data show 100,000 or so clones, 80% to 90% seen once. The receptor's source is a human donor with classical Hodgkin lymphoma. The chain joins TRBV7-9 to TRBJ1-2; D gene ambiguous. The sequenced sample was peripheral blood mononuclear cells (PBMCs), obtained before the second cycle of nivolumab. CDR3 DNA sequence: TGTGCCAGCAGCTTAGGAGACTATGGCTACACCTTC. This encodes CASSLGDYGYTF.